The source of this T cell receptor beta chain is a study of blood T cell repertoires in COVID-19. Across the study: Acute-phase and convalescent COVID-19 samples originated in the United States, Italy and Spain. PBMCs, B-cell-depleted T cells, or T cells were the source of the cDNA or gDNA that made up the material.

This clone was seen just once. Original analysis: The authors estimated nucleated cell counts from reference gene primer amplification. Method: immunoSEQ multiplex PCR; TCRdb's copy keeps in-frame clones and lacks some. The V and J calls and clone size are taken from that table; D and trimming were inferred from the DNA. Among roughly 77,000 clones listed, more than 80% were seen once. V was shortened by 3 bases and J by 4 bases, with 9 bases between the two germline ends. In germline, CDR1 is LNHDA, CDR2 SQIVND (reference sequence). This CDR3 is built from 13 residues. The chain carries TRBV19 and TRBJ1-2; no clear D gene. Sequencing used peripheral blood. The sequence came from a woman aged 80 or over with active COVID-19. CDR3 sequence reads: CASSIGVPYGYTF. In DNA form, the CDR3 reads TGTGCCAGTAGTATCGGGGTCCCCTATGGCTACACCTTC.